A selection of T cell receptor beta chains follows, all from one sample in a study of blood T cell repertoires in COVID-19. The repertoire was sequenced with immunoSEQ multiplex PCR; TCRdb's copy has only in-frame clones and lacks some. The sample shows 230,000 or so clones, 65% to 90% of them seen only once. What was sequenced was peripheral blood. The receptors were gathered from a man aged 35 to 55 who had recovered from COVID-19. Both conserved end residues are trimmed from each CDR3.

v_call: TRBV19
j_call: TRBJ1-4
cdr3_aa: ASRRTGWANEKLF

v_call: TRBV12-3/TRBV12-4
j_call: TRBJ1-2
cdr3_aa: ASSDTSYGYT

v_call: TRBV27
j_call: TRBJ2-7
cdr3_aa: ASSPRQGFRVYEQY

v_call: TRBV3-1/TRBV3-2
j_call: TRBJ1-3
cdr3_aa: ASSRDRVSGNTIY

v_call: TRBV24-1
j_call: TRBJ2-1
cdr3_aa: ATSEGTSGGAWNEQF

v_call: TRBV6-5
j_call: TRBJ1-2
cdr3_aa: ASSYLRNNYGYT

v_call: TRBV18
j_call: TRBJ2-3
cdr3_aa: ASSPRQVGDTQY

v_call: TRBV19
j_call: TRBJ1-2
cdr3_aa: ASNFGTAYGYT

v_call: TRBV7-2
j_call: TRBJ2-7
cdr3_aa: ASSLGRVGEQY

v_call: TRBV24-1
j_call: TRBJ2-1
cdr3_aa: ATSDLAGEQF

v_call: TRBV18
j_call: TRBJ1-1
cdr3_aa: ASSPRGAGGSEAF

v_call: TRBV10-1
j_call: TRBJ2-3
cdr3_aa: ASSESQGIDTQY

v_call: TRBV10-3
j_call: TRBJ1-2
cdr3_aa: AINTPGTNYGYT

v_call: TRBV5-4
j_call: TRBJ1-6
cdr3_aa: ASSLGGRGDSPLH

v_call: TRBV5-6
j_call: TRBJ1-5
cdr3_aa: ASSGGQGQPQH

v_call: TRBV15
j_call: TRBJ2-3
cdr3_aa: ATLSGGAHTQY

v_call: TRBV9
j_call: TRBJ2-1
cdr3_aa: ASSVGLAGGPSYNEQF

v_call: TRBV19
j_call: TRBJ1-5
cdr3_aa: ASSPPGDGQPQH

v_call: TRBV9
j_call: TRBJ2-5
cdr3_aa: ASSPETVFEETQY

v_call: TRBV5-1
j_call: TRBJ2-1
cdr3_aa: ASSHDTSSYNEQF

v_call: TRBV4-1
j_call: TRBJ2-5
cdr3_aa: ASSQLRTGQETQY

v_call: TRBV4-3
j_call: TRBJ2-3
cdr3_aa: ASGDRGPTDTQY

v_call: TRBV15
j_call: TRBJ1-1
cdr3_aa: ATSREGVNTEAF